This T cell receptor beta chain was obtained from a study of radiation and T cells in renal cell carcinoma. Looking at the study overall: Nephrectomy followed 15 Gy stereotactic body radiation by 4 weeks. Overall study results and limits: Top tumor clonotypes rose in blood 2 weeks post-radiation, then contracted.

To note about this clone: The antigen remains undetermined.

Only in-frame clones appear in the TCRdb table, and some are missing; sequencing was by immunoSEQ multiplex PCR. Of about 150,000 clones in the sample, about 87% are singletons; the top ten hold over 3.5%. This CDR3 comprises 17 residues. Trimming took 7 bases from V and 2 from J; bases not matched to a gene: 13. Looked up from germline, CDR1 is LNHDA and CDR2 is SQIVND (reference sequence). As to time point: baseline pretreatment blood. As for treatment: 15 Gy SBRT to primary tumor, nephrectomy 4 weeks later. Radiation-treated patients gave blood at baseline, week 2 and week 4. The genes are TRBV19 and TRBJ1-5; 8 bases line up with TRBD1. This sequence originates from a woman between 65 and 79 years old with renal cell carcinoma. The sample was blood, taken from a patient whose treatment included radiotherapy and nephrectomy. The CDR3 reads CASTGGQGAFGNQPQHF. The CDR3 DNA sequence: TGTGCCAGTACCGGGGGCCAGGGGGCATTTGGCAATCAGCCCCAGCATTTT.